These 15 T cell receptor beta chains were all obtained from the same sample, sequenced in a study of shared clonotypes between healthy human individuals. Sequencing used immunoSEQ multiplex PCR; TCRdb keeps in-frame clones, though not all of them. The sample holds over 1.5 million clones, 98% seen once. Input material: naive CD4+ T cells sorted from blood. Subset meaning: CD45RA+ positively selected. The receptors were gathered from a man younger than 45 in good health.

About this clone: This same CDR3 is encoded by further DNA sequences in the sample. The chain joins TRBV27 to TRBJ1-2; D gene uncertain. The V end lost 3 bases, the J end lost 2 bases, and 7 bases lay between the germline ends. From germline, CDR1 is MNHEY and CDR2 SMNVEV (reference sequence). The CDR3 contains 13 residues. CDR3 nucleotide sequence: TGTGCCAGCAGTTTCCGAGGGAACTATGGCTACACCTTC. It is translated as CASSFRGNYGYTF.

The chain recombines TRBV28 with TRBJ2-5; 7 bases fit TRBD1. The ends lost 5 bases at V and 7 bases at J; junction bases unmatched: 4. From germline, CDR1 is MDHEN and CDR2 SYDVKM. CDR3 length equals 12 residues. The CDR3 here is CASSIRQGTQYF. The CDR3 region has the DNA TGTGCCAGCAGTATTCGACAGGGGACCCAGTACTTC.

This clone was seen only once. This chain links TRBV6-6 with TRBJ1-5, with 7 positions matching TRBD1. The trim removed 6 bases at V and 3 bases at J, leaving 2 bases unmatched. The CDR3 has 13 amino acids. Germline V gives CDR1 MNHNY, CDR2 SVGAGI (reference sequence). CDR3 DNA: TGTGCCAGCAGAACAGGGGCCAATCAGCCCCAGCATTTT. It specifies CASRTGANQPQHF.

The rearrangement uses TRBV9 and TRBJ2-7; maybe TRBD2 (6 bases). The V gene's germline CDR1 is SGDLS and CDR2 YYNGEE. The CDR3 is 18 residues long. V was clipped by 0 bases and J by 2 bases, with 21 bases between them. The CDR3 region has the DNA TGTGCCAGCAGCGTAGCCCCGGCCGGGAGCGGCTCCGCCTACGAGCAGTACTTC. This translates into CASSVAPAGSGSAYEQYF.

The chain joins TRBV5-1 to TRBJ1-1; a weak D match, TRBD1 (6 bases). The V and J ends lost 5 bases and 5 bases respectively, with 13 bases between them. The CDR3 is made up of 13 amino acids. Germline CDR1 is SGHRS and CDR2 is YFSETQ. CDR3 coding DNA: TGCGCCAGCAGAAGTGGGGGGCGAACTGAAGCTTTCTTT. Its translation: CASRSGGRTEAFF.

This clone has just one count. The chain links TRBV25-1 to TRBJ2-3; tentative D call: TRBD1 (5 bases). There are 12 residues in the CDR3. Germline V gene data show CDR1 as MGHDK and CDR2 as SYGVNS. V lost 7 bases and J 7 bases, leaving 12 bases between the germline ends. CDR3 sequence reads: CASMDISNTQYF. The CDR3 region has the DNA TGTGCCAGCATGGACATATCGAATACGCAGTATTTT.

The chain carries TRBV15 and TRBJ2-6; no definite D call. Germline V lookup: CDR1 LNHNV, CDR2 YYDKDF (reference sequence). The CDR3 is made up of 14 amino acids. The V and J ends lost 7 bases and 0 bases respectively, with 7 bases between them. The CDR3 sequence is CATINPSGANVLTF. CDR3 nucleotides: TGTGCCACCATTAATCCCTCTGGGGCCAACGTCCTGACTTTC.

Note on this clone: This CDR3 is also generated by other DNA sequences in the sample. V is TRBV6-5 and J is TRBJ1-1; D perhaps matches TRBD1 (6 bases). The V and J ends lost 0 bases and 4 bases respectively, with 6 bases between them. The CDR3 has 13 amino acids. CDR1 is MNHEY, CDR2 SVGAGI, per germline. The CDR3, as DNA: TGTGCCAGCAGTTACTCAGGGGGCACTGAAGCTTTCTTT. Translation: CASSYSGGTEAFF.

The gene calls are TRBV6-6 and TRBJ2-1; D ambiguous. Trimming stripped 6 bases from V and 9 bases from J, with 9 bases between. CDR1 and CDR2 (germline): MNHNY, SVGAGI (reference sequence). The CDR3 runs to 11 residues. CDR3 DNA: TGTGCCAGCAGAACGACCGGTGAGCAGTTCTTC. Amino acids: CASRTTGEQFF.

V is TRBV10-1 and J is TRBJ2-7, with 9 bases aligning to TRBD1. Germline-derived CDR1 and CDR2 are WNHNN and SYGVQD (reference sequence). The CDR3 runs 16 residues. V lost 2 bases and J lost 5; bases outside the gene matches: 10. CDR3 region: CASSETTGTGNDEQYF. Here the CDR3 DNA reads TGCGCCAGCAGTGAGACTACCGGGACAGGGAACGACGAGCAGTACTTC.

The rearrangement uses TRBV9 and TRBJ2-7; D gene uncertain. The CDR3 totals 15 residues. V dropped 0 bases and J dropped 2 bases, with 12 bases sitting between them. The germline gives CDR1 SGDLS, CDR2 YYNGEE. This CDR3 is CASSVGGASPYEQYF. The CDR3 DNA reads TGTGCCAGCAGCGTAGGAGGAGCCTCCCCCTACGAGCAGTACTTC. The full variable domain, in which reference TRBV9 and TRBJ2-7 provide the parts outside the CDR3, is DSGVTQTPKHLITATGQRVTLRCSPRSGDLSVYWYQQSLDQGLQFLIQYYNGEERAKGNILERFSAQQFPDLHSELNLSSLELGDSALYFCASSVGGASPYEQYFGPGTRLTVT.

Comments on this clone: Other DNA sequences in this specimen translate into the identical CDR3. The rearrangement links TRBV18 to TRBJ2-1; 8 bases match TRBD2. The CDR3 has 15 amino acids. CDR1 is KGHSH, CDR2 LQKENI, per germline. Unmatched junction bases numbered 5, after V lost 3 bases and J lost 4 bases. The CDR3 DNA reads TGTGCCAGCTCACCCTCGGGACTAGGATACAATGAGCAGTTCTTC. This translates into CASSPSGLGYNEQFF.

V gene TRBV5-1 combines with J gene TRBJ2-7; 9 nucleotides line up with TRBD1. The CDR3 extends over 15 amino acids. Germline V CDR1 and CDR2: SGHRS, YFSETQ. V lost 4 bases to trimming and J lost 2 bases; unmatched junction nucleotides: 7. Here the CDR3 DNA reads TGCGCCAGCAGCGCCTCCGGGACAGGGCCCTACGAGCAGTACTTC. Its translation: CASSASGTGPYEQYF.

The chain combines TRBV19 with TRBJ2-2; 10 bases agree with TRBD2. The CDR3 is 15 residues long. The germline gives CDR1 LNHDA, CDR2 SQIVND (reference sequence). Unmatched junction bases numbered 8, after V lost 8 bases and J lost 5 bases. CDR3 amino acids: CASSLLAGGTGELFF. The CDR3 DNA reads as TGTGCCAGTTCCCTCTTAGCGGGAGGTACCGGGGAGCTGTTTTTT.

The rearrangement uses TRBV7-6 and TRBJ1-3; D ambiguous. Looked up from germline, CDR1 is SGHVS and CDR2 is FNYEAQ. The V and J ends lost 0 bases and 0 bases respectively, with 9 bases between them. There are 16 residues in the CDR3. CDR3: CASSLATGPSGNTIYF. CDR3 nucleotide sequence: TGTGCCAGCAGCTTAGCGACGGGTCCCTCTGGAAACACCATATATTTT.